This paragraph covers one T cell receptor beta chain sequence. The antigen remains unidentified. TCRdb keeps only in-frame clones here, not all; method: immunoSEQ multiplex PCR. The sample lists around 130,000 clones; over 85% were seen once. Deletions cut 2 bases from V and 3 bases from J, with 3 bases between. The CDR3 consists of 12 residues. CDR1 is SEHNR, CDR2 FQNEAQ, per germline (reference sequence). This record belongs to a study of graft-versus-host responses after intestinal transplantation. About the research overall: Once they had received anti-thymocyte globulin induction, all recipients took tacrolimus and steroids for around 3 years.

Study results and limitations: Researchers found GvH clones in recipient marrow, and some showed up first in ileum or blood. Across patients carrying graft-donor T cell macrochimerism, allografts held high graft-versus-host to host-versus-graft clonal ratios.

J is TRBJ2-3 and V is TRBV7-9, with unresolved D. The sample here was unstimulated CD4+ T cells sorted from spleen or lymph node cells, taken before intestinal transplant. This receptor was taken from a human donor who received an intestinal transplant. The chain's CDR3 is CASSLFTDTQYF. In DNA, the CDR3 is TGTGCCAGCAGCTTATTTACAGATACGCAGTATTTT.